This T cell receptor beta chain comes out of a study of blood T cells in healthy people across ages. Researchers collected about 9.7 milliliters of peripheral blood from every single donor. V lost 2 bases, J lost 0 bases, and 13 bases lay in between. Per the germline V gene, CDR1 is SGHTA and CDR2 is FQGNSA. This CDR3 is 16 amino acids long. Then a second PCR, running roughly 7 to 11 cycles, was carried out with a sample-barcoded 5' primer and a J-beta primer mix. TCRdb reprocessed the 5' RACE reads via MiXCR and lists one record per CDR3 protein. The sample lists just under 550,000 distinct CDR3 sequences, around 24% occurring once. The sample was also linked to a second study, of T cells of mothers and their children. That source reports: From each mother came over 9.5 million TCR beta CDR3 reads, and from each child came about 3 million.

The sequence was obtained from a boy aged 5-17 years in good health. Sequenced material: blood. This chain links TRBV7-2 with TRBJ1-2; a possible D gene is TRBD1 (5 bases). The CDR3 bases are TGTGCCAGCAGCTTACAGGGACGGACGACTAACTATGGCTACACCTTC. Encoded protein: CASSLQGRTTNYGYTF.